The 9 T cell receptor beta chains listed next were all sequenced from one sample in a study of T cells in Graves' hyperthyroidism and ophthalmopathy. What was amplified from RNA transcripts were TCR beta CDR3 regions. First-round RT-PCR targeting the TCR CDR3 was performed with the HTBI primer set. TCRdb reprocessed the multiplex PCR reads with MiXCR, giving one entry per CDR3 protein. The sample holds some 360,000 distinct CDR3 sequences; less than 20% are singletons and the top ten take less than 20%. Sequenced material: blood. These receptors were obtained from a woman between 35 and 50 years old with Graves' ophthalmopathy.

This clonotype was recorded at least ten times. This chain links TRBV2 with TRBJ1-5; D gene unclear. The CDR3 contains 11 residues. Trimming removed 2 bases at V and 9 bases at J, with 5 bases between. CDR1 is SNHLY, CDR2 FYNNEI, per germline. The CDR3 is CASSELGPQHF. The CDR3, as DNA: TGTGCCAGCAGTGAATTGGGGCCCCAGCATTTT. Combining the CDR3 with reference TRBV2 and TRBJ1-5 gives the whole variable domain EPEVTQTPSHQVTQMGQEVILRCVPISNHLYFYWYRQILGQKVEFLVSFYNNEISEKSEIFDDQFSVERPDGSNFTLKIRSTKLEDSAMYFCASSELGPQHFGDGTRLSIL.

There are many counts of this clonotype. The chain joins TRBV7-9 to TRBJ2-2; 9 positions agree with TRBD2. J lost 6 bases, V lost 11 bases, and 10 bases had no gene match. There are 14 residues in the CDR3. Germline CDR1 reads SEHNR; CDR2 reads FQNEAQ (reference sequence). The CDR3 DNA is TGTGCCGCCGCGGGAGGGAATTTGGCCGGGGAGCTGTTTTTT. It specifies CAAAGGNLAGELFF.

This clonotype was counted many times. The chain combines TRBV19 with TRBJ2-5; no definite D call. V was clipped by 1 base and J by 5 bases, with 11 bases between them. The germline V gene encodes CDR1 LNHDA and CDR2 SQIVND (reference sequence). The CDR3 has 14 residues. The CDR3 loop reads CASSIARLGETQYF. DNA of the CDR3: TGTGCCAGTAGTATAGCCCGGCTGGGGGAGACCCAGTACTTC.

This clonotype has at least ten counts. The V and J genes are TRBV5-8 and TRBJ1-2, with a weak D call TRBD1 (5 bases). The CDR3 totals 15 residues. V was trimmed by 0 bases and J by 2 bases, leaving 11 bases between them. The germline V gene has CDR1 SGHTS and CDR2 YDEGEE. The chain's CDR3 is CASSLGGASNYGYTF. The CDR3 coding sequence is TGTGCCAGCAGCTTGGGGGGCGCATCGAACTATGGCTACACCTTC.

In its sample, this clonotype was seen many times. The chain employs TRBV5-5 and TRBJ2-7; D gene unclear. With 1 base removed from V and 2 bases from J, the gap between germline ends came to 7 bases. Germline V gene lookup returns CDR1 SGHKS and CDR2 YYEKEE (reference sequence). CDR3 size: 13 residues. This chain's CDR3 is CASSLHGAYEQYF. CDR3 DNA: TGTGCCAGCAGCTTGCATGGGGCCTACGAGCAGTACTTC.

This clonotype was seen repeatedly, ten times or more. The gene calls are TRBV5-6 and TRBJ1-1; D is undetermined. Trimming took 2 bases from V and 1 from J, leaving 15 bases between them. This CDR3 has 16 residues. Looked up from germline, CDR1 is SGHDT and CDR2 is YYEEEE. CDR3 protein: CASSFMSFGKNTEAFF. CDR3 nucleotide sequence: TGTGCCAGCAGCTTCATGAGTTTCGGTAAGAACACTGAAGCTTTCTTT. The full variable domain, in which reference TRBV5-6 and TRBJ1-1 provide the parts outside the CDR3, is DAGVTQSPTHLIKTRGQQVTLRCSPKSGHDTVSWYQQALGQGPQFIFQYYEEEERQRGNFPDRFSGHQFPNYSSELNVNALLLGDSALYLCASSFMSFGKNTEAFFGQGTRLTVV.

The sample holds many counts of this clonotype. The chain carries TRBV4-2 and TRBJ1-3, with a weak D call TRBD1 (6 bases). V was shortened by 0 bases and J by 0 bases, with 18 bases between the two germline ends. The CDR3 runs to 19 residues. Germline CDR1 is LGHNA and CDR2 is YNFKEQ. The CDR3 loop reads CASSQDLLGGVGSGNTIYF. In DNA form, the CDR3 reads TGTGCCAGCAGCCAAGATCTCTTAGGGGGAGTAGGCTCTGGAAACACCATATATTTT.

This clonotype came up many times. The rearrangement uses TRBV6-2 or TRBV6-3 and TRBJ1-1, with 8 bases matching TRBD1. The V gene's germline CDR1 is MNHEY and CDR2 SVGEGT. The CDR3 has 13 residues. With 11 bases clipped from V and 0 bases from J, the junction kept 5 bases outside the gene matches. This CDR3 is CAGRTGMNTEAFF. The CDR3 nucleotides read TGTGCCGGACGGACAGGGATGAACACTGAAGCTTTCTTT.

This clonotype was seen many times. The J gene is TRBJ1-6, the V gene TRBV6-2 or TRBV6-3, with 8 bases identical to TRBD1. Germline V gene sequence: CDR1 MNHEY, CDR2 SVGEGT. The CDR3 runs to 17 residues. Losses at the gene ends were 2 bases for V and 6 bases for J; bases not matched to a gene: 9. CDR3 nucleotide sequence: TGTGCCAGCAGTTACCCTTTAACGACAGGGGTTAATTCACCCCTCCACTTT. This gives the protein CASSYPLTTGVNSPLHF.